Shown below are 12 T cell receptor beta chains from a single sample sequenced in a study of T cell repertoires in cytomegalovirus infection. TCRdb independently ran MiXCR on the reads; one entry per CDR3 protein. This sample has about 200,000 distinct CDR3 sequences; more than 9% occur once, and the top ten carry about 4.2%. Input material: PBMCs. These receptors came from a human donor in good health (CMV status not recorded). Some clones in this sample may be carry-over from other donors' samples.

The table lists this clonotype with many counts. CDR3 in DNA: TGTGCCAGCAGCTTAAGCGGGGGGGCCACAGATACGCAGTATTTT. As protein: CASSLSGGATDTQYF. This rearrangement joins TRBV7-2 to TRBJ2-3, with 10 bases matching TRBD2. With 2 bases clipped from V and 2 bases from J, the junction kept 1 base outside the gene matches. The CDR3 consists of 15 residues. Germline CDR1 is SGHTA and CDR2 is FQGNSA.

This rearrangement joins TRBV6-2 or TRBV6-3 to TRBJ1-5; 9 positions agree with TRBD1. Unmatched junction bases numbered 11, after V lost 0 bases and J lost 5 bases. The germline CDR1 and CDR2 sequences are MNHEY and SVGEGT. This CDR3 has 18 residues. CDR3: CASSYSGQGIPHDQPQHF. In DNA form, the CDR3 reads TGTGCCAGCAGTTACTCGGGACAGGGTATCCCCCACGATCAGCCCCAGCATTTT.

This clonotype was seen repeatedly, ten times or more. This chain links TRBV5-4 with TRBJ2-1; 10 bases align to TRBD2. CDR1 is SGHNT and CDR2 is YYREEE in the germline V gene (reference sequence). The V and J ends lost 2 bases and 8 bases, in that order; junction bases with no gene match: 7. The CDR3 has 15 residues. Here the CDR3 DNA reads TGTGCCAGCAGCTTTCCCAGCGGGGGGGCCGATGAGCAGTTCTTC. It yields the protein CASSFPSGGADEQFF.

The CDR3 DNA reads as TGTGCCAGCAGAGCCGAGCGGGGGGTCTACAATGAGCAGTTCTTC. Residues: CASRAERGVYNEQFF. The chain combines TRBV6-6 with TRBJ2-1, with 9 bases fitting TRBD2. The V gene's germline CDR1 is MNHNY and CDR2 SVGAGI (reference sequence). V lost 6 bases to trimming and J lost 3 bases; unmatched junction nucleotides: 6. This CDR3 spans 15 amino acids.

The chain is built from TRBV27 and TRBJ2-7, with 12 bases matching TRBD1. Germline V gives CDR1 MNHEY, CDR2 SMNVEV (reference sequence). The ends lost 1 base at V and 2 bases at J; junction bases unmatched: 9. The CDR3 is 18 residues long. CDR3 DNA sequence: TGTGCCAGCAGTTTATATACCCCGGGACAGGGGGCGCCCTACGAGCAGTACTTC. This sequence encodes CASSLYTPGQGAPYEQYF.

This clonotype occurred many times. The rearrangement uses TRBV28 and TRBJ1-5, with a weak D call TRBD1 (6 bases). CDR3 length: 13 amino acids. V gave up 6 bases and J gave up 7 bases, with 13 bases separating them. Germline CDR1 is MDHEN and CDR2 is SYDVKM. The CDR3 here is CASSLTGYQPQHF. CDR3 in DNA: TGTGCCAGCAGCCTGACAGGTTACCAGCCCCAGCATTTT.

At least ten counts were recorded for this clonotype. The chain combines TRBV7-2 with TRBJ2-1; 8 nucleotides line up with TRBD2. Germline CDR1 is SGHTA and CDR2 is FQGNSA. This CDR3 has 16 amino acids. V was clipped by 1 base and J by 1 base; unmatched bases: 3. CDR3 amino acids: CASSLVSGRSYNEQFF. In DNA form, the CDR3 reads TGTGCCAGCAGCTTAGTCAGCGGGAGATCCTACAATGAGCAGTTCTTC.

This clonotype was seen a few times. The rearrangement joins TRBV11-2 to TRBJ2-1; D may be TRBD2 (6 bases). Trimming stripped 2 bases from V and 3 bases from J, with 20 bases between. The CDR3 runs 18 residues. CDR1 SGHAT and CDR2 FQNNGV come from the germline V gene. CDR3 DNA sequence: TGTGCCAGCAGCTTATCGTCCCGGCGGGGCATACACTACAATGAGCAGTTCTTC. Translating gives CASSLSSRRGIHYNEQFF.

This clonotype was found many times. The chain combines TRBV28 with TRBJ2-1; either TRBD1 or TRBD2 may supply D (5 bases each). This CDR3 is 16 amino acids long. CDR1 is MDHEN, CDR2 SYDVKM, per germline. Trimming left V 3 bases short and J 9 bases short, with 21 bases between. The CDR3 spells CASSFHPGRVISEQFF. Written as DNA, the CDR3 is TGTGCCAGCAGTTTCCATCCGGGACGCGTTATTTCTGAGCAGTTCTTC.

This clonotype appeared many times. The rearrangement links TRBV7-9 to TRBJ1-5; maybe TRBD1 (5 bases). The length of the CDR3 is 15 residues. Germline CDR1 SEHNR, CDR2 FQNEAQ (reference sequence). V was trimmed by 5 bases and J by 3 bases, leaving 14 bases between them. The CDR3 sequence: CASSTVGGDNQPQHF. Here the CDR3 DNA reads TGTGCCAGCAGCACCGTGGGAGGGGACAATCAGCCCCAGCATTTT. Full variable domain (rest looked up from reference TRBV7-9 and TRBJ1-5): DTGVSQNPRHKITKRGQNVTFRCDPISEHNRLYWYRQTLGQGPEFLTYFQNEAQLEKSRLLSDRFSAERPKGSFSTLEIQRTEQGDSAMYLCASSTVGGDNQPQHFGDGTRLSIL.

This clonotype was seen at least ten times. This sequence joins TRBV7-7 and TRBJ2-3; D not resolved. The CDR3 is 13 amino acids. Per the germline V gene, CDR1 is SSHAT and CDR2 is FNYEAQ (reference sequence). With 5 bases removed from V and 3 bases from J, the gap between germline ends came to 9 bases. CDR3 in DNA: TGTGCCAGCAGCCAACGTTGGACAGATACGCAGTATTTT. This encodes CASSQRWTDTQYF. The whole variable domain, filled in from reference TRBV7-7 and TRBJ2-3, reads GAGVSQSPRYKVTKRGQDVTLRCDPISSHATLYWYQQALGQGPEFLTYFNYEAQPDKSGLPSDRFSAERPEGSISTLTIQRTEQRDSAMYRCASSQRWTDTQYFGPGTRLTVL.

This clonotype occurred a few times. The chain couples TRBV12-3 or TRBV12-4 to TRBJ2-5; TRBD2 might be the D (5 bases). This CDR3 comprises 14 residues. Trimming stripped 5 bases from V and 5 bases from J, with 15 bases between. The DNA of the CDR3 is TGTGCCAGCAGTCCACGTCCGGGGATGGAGACCCAGTACTTC. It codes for CASSPRPGMETQYF.